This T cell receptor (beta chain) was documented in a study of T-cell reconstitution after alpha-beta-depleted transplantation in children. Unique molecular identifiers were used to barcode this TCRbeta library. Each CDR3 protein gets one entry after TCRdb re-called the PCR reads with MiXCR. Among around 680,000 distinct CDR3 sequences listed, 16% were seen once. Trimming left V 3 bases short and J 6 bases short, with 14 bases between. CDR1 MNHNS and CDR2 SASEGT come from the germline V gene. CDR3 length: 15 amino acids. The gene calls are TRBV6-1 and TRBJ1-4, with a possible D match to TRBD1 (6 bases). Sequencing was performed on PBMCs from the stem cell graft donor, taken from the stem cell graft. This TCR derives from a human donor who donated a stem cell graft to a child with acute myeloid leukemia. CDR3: CASSDLQGIYEKLFF. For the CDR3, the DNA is TGTGCCAGCAGTGATCTACAGGGTATTTATGAAAAACTGTTTTTT.